This record concerns one T cell receptor (beta chain) sequence. What it binds is not known. This sample is drawn from a study of T cell responses to AZD1222 COVID-19 vaccine. Findings and caveats of the study: Donors were mostly white British, more females; clonal diversity possibly underestimated.

Sequencing used immunoSEQ multiplex PCR; TCRdb keeps in-frame clones, though not all of them. This sample has about 120,000 clones, with roughly nine tenths found just once. The CDR3 is 15 amino acids. From germline, CDR1 is SGHDT and CDR2 YYEEEE. Trimming left V 4 bases short and J 2 bases short, with 13 bases between. The sequence was obtained from an adult in good health. The chain uses TRBV5-6 and TRBJ1-3, with no clear D. The sequences come from peripheral blood, collected on day 0 of AZD1222 vaccination. The CDR3 region is CASSEHMGTGNTIYF. Written as DNA, the CDR3 is TGTGCCAGCAGCGAACATATGGGAACTGGAAACACCATATATTTT.